This T cell receptor (beta chain) was profiled in a study of cytomegalovirus exposure and HLA in healthy donors. Findings and caveats of the study: Later work showed greater clonal expansion in HLA-associated TCR beta chains than in equally common others.

Points on this clone: Its antigen is not identified.

The CDR3 is 13 residues long. The V gene's germline CDR1 is SGHRS and CDR2 YFSETQ. V shed 0 bases and J shed 9 bases, with 10 bases lying between them. PCR amplification relied on 60 Vbeta primers (plus 13 Jbeta primers). TCRdb keeps only in-frame clones here, not all; method: immunoSEQ multiplex PCR. Of some 170,000 clones listed, about 80% are singletons. The gene calls are TRBV5-1 and TRBJ2-1; D call uncertain. Sequenced input: PBMCs. The receptor's source is a man between 40 and 49 years old in good health and CMV-seropositive. CDR3 loop: CASSLAAASEQFF. The CDR3 DNA sequence: TGCGCCAGCAGCTTGGCGGCGGCTAGTGAGCAGTTCTTC.